The 4 T cell receptor beta chains below all came from one sample that was sequenced in a study of blood T cell repertoires in COVID-19. Clones were read by immunoSEQ multiplex PCR, and TCRdb kept only the in-frame ones, dropping some. This table has about 150,000 clones, around 87% appearing once. Sequences were obtained from peripheral blood. These receptors all stem from a middle-aged man with active COVID-19.

The chain couples TRBV15 to TRBJ2-5; D might be TRBD2 (6 bases). The germline V gene has CDR1 LNHNV and CDR2 YYDKDF (reference sequence). This CDR3 spans 11 amino acids. V lost 5 bases to trimming and J lost 6 bases, with 7 bases between them. The CDR3 here is CATSGGKTQYF. The CDR3 region has the DNA TGTGCCACCAGCGGGGGGAAGACCCAGTACTTC.

The chain joins TRBV3-1 (or the pseudogene TRBV3-2) to TRBJ1-5; D is unclear. Germline values: CDR1 LGHDT, CDR2 YNNKEL (reference sequence). V gave up 4 bases and J gave up 5 bases, with 9 bases separating them. CDR3 length: 13 residues. The CDR3 region has the DNA TGTGCCAGCAGCCCCATGGGCTATCAGCCCCAGCATTTT. Translating gives CASSPMGYQPQHF.

DNA of the CDR3: TGTGCCAGTAGTATTCCGGAGGGCCGGCCCCAGCATTTT. Translated, it gives CASSIPEGRPQHF. The chain is built from TRBV19 and TRBJ1-5; no firm D call. Germline values: CDR1 LNHDA, CDR2 SQIVND (reference sequence). The V end lost 3 bases, the J end lost 9 bases, and 12 bases lay between the germline ends. The CDR3 has 13 amino acids.

The chain is built from TRBV10-1 and TRBJ1-1, with TRBD1 as a possible D gene (5 bases). Germline-derived CDR1 and CDR2 are WNHNN and SYGVQD (reference sequence). Trimming removed 2 bases from V and 1 base from J, with 20 bases in between. This CDR3 has 18 residues. CDR3 region: CASSEGGSCRPANTEAFF. CDR3 DNA: TGCGCCAGCAGTGAGGGGGGGAGCTGCCGTCCGGCGAACACTGAAGCTTTCTTT.